This T cell receptor (beta chain) was profiled in a study of T-cell reconstitution after alpha-beta-depleted transplantation in children. The TCRbeta library was prepared with unique molecular identifiers. TCRdb independently ran MiXCR on the PCR reads; one entry per CDR3 protein. The data hold about 540,000 distinct CDR3 sequences, with 15% to 20% observed a single time. The CDR3 is made up of 15 amino acids. The germline V gene encodes CDR1 SGHTA and CDR2 FQGNSA. Between the trimmed V and J ends, which lost 5 bases and 5 bases, there was a span of 18 bases. This clonotype was observed a handful of times.

The material sequenced was PBMCs from the stem cell graft donor, taken from the stem cell graft. The rearrangement uses TRBV7-2 and TRBJ2-5, with D uncertain. The sequence was collected from a human donor who donated a stem cell graft to a child with acute lymphoblastic leukemia. The CDR3 DNA is TGTGCCAGCAGCCATGATATGTGGGCTGCGGAGACCCAGTACTTC. Encoded protein: CASSHDMWAAETQYF.